This record looks at one TCR beta chain sequence and its context. This receptor's antigen is unknown. The cohort consisted of 600 or so healthy bone marrow donors. At the time of sampling, every cohort member was nominally healthy, though immune exposures that went unrecorded were likely present. The donor tested CMV seronegative and was one of the 352 seronegative cohort members. Every donor gave a peripheral blood sample, and the peripheral blood mononuclear cells from that sample were used for TCR beta sequencing. The Qiagen DNeasy Blood Extraction Kit was used to extract genomic DNA from the blood cell samples. The library was generated by the immunoSEQ multiplex PCR assay. The multiplex PCR relied on a mix of 60 forward primers for TCR Vbeta segments and 13 reverse primers for TCR Jbeta segments. Amplification of the CDR3 region of rearranged TCR beta genes was performed with a multiplex PCR assay on genomic DNA. The amplified TCR beta libraries were sequenced on the Illumina HiSeq System as 87-base-pair reads. As for the original processing: In a later analysis, about 80 million unique TCR beta chains were counted across the roughly 610 repertoires, and roughly 11 million of these chains were shared by at least two donors. Raw reads were error-corrected and collapsed into unique sequences by a nearest-neighbor algorithm in which closely related sequences were merged to remove PCR and sequencing errors. CDR3 sequences were aligned to IMGT reference sequences to assign V, D and J gene segments. For a sequence to be retained, a match of at least six nucleotides to both a V gene segment and a J gene segment was required. Rearrangements were classified as productive when the CDR3 lacked stop codons and remained in frame with V and J, and all other rearrangements were classified as non-productive. Following IMGT convention, CDR3 was defined as the stretch from the second conserved V-encoded cysteine to the conserved J-encoded phenylalanine. The earlier analysis of about 610 of the donors excluded any sequence lacking an unambiguous match to a single V gene segment. In an earlier analysis of approximately 500 of the donors, a V segment was called functional when productive rearrangements were above 56.7%, and segregating when the standard deviation between donors exceeded 5%. A statistical classification framework was developed to diagnose cytomegalovirus status using the catalog of TCR beta chain sequences. In a later analysis, V and J genes were assigned by comparing TCR nucleotide sequences against IMGT/GENE-DB human TR gene sequences. Using the TCRdist pipeline, a later analysis assigned CDR3 sequences along with most-parsimonious VDJ recombination scenarios. In a later analysis, every TCR beta chain was defined by the combination of its CDR3 amino acid sequence and its V-gene family, and reads without a unique V-gene family were dropped. In a later analysis, 450 to 600 highly shared, low-generation-probability nucleotide sequences were removed to address suspected cross-contamination and a sequencing artifact. For each public chain, a later analysis derived a clonal expansion index from normalized ranks of inferred template counts within each repertoire. In a later analysis, generation probabilities were computed with a VDJ recombination model fitted to out-of-frame rearrangements, and the resulting probabilities were checked against IGoR. In a later analysis, hypergeometric tests were used to score TCR-TCR, TCR-HLA and TCR-CMV co-occurrence, with a repertoire-size bias correction applied to TCR pairs. False discovery rates were estimated in a later analysis by permuting HLA or CMV assignments 20 times. In a later analysis, co-occurring TCRs were grouped using DBSCAN, and TCRdist sequence similarity was added for clustering within HLA-allele-positive subsets. Repertoires with fewer than 30,000 or more than 120,000 public chains, plus five repertoires with anomalous nucleotide sharing, were excluded from co-occurrence clustering. Sourced from immuneACCESS, this table was stored by TCRdb with only in-frame sequences that have V and J called. A share of the clones is absent; for the studies checked, an unresolved V gene accounts for under half, and the remainder has no known explanation. V, J and clone size were drawn from that table, and D and trimming were deduced from the DNA. Per the sample table, the count is some 120,000 clones. The ten most abundant clones make up under 2.5% of the sample.

This specimen belongs to a study of cytomegalovirus exposure and HLA in healthy donors (dated by TCRdb to the late 2010s). As for the study more broadly: An earlier analysis of 587 of the donors reported about 280 Gb of sequence data and 117 million unique TCR beta sequences obtained from about 200 million T cells. An early release that covered several hundred HLA-typed donors contained approximately 300 gigabases of sequencing data and about 93 million unique TCR sequences. Of the 350 to 450 genotyped donors, around 81% fell in the genetic ancestry cluster associated with self-reported Caucasian donors. The study aimed to test whether signatures of past pathogen exposure could be identified by cataloging public T cell receptors. The study used immunosequencing to profile the T cell repertoires of approximately 630 subjects and linked those repertoires to cytomegalovirus serostatus. A separate validation cohort of approximately 130 different subjects was used in addition to the 666-subject first cohort. To predict cytomegalovirus infection status, the study brought together high-throughput TCR immunosequencing, statistical association of individual TCRs with disease status, and machine learning. In a later analysis, previously published TCR beta repertoires from some 640 donors were re-analyzed and high-resolution HLA genotyping was added so that TCR occurrence patterns could be studied. Rather than drawing on any new phenotypic data, the later analysis identified candidate immune exposures from TCR beta sequences and the way those sequences occurred across donors. To decide whether each TCR beta V gene segment behaved as functional or pseudogenic, an earlier analysis of some 600 of the donors relied on high-throughput TCR beta sequencing. Donor age, sex, ethnicity and CMV serostatus were compiled alongside the repertoire data. In a later genetic analysis, genome-wide SNP genotypes for about three fifths of the roughly 670 donors were used, and that subset was treated as a discovery cohort. Every repertoire in the discovery cohort had been generated on one and the same sequencing platform. Both class I and class II loci were covered by HLA typing, at four-digit resolution. The number of donors typed differed by locus, with roughly 620-640 for A, B, C, DRB1 and DQB1, more than 500 for DQA1, 600 to 610 for DPA1, and around 450 for DPB1. Four or five DR-DQ haplotypes were handled as single units for association and clustering because linkage in the cohort was strong. Among around 400 genotyped donors of the cohort, an average of around 240,000 unique TCR beta nucleotide sequences were sequenced per donor, roughly 20% of them non-productive.

CDR1 and CDR2, per the germline V gene (reference sequence), are SGHNT and YYREEE. The germline V end is reduced by 0 bases and the J end by 5 bases; junction bases left unmatched: 9. Inclusive of the bounding cysteine and phenylalanine, the CDR3 is 16 residues long. Here the CDR3 DNA is all that survives: 48 bases in frame from base 1. General conclusions and limits of the study: Only TCR beta chains were sequenced in this cohort, and the absence of alpha or paired-chain data limited detectable features. While some public TCRs were present in many individuals, most TCR sequences turned up only very rarely across donors. Roughly uniform sequencing depth across donors was assumed in presence/absence analyses, although this assumption may not hold. It was suggested by the authors that the approach could potentially be generalized to other disease states and immunological phenotypes. A later analysis associated about 17,000 TCR beta sequences with specific HLA alleles at a false discovery rate of 0.05. Strong co-occurrence of HLA alleles, especially DR and DQ, made assigning TCR associations to individual alleles difficult. In a later analysis, HLA-associated TCR beta chains showed more clonal expansion and lower generation probabilities than non-associated chains that were equally common. The study gave a list of 150 to 200 TCR beta chains associated with cytomegalovirus. The earlier analysis of approximately 540 of the donors excluded some 15 rarely observed V segments, including chromosome 9 orphons, because counts were too low. Cytomegalovirus status was reported to be diagnosed by the classifier with high specificity and sensitivity in both the original and validation cohorts. In vitro tests confirmed that three of the cytomegalovirus-associated TCR beta chains recognize cytomegalovirus antigens. In a later analysis, the rate of TCR association differed among HLA loci, with DRB1 alleles having the most associated TCRs and HLA-C alleles having the fewest. CMV serostatus was the only immune exposure information available for the cohort. According to a later analysis, most CMV-associated TCR beta chains appeared to be HLA-restricted, and the HLA associations seemed to be driven largely by CMV exposure. A further reported finding was that TCR beta sequences accurately predicted the HLA-A and HLA-B alleles for most subjects in the first cohort. In a later genetic analysis, fewer N-insertions in productive TCRs were reported among donors in an Asian-associated ancestry cluster than the roughly 710-donor mean. Correlated functional status among segregating V segments might reflect linkage disequilibrium, but an unknown experimental factor could not be ruled out. In an earlier analysis of some 540 of the donors, most TCR beta V segments appeared in productive rearrangements about 90% or about 30% of the time, broadly matching IMGT annotations. A cluster of highly shared sequence variants was judged likely to be a technical artifact of the sequencing pipeline. Several of the top co-occurrence clusters appeared to be linked to parvovirus B19, influenza, CMV and Epstein-Barr virus, according to a later analysis. Some IMGT-functional V segments, including TRBV6-2 and TRBV6-3, could not be told apart with the 87-base-pair reads, so those segments were excluded. V-gene and J-gene trimming of TCR beta chains was associated with a missense DCLRE1C variant in a later genetic analysis, and the association was replicated in an independent cohort. HLA typing was unavailable for some donors at each locus, so association tests used only the typed subset.

The sequence joins TRBV5-4 to TRBJ2-5, and 8 bases in between align with TRBD1. The source of this sequence is a man aged 35 to 55 in good health and CMV-seronegative. Sample: PBMCs. This receptor carries the CDR3 CASSLGGDRSTETQYF. The base sequence is TGTGCCAGCAGCTTGGGTGGGGACAGGAGTACGGAGACCCAGTACTTC. With the rest looked up from the reference TRBV5-4 and TRBJ2-5 genes rather than sequenced, the full variable domain is ETGVTQSPTHLIKTRGQQVTLRCSSQSGHNTVSWYQQALGQGPQFIFQYYREEENGRGNFPPRFSGLQFPNYSSELNVNALELDDSALYLCASSLGGDRSTETQYFGPGTRLLVL.